This TCR beta chain was recovered during a study of blood T cell repertoires in COVID-19. Trimming removed 0 bases at V and 4 bases at J, with 16 bases between. This CDR3 comprises 16 residues. Germline V gene sequence: CDR1 SGDLS, CDR2 YYNGEE. Two negative PCRs, clearance, or symptom resolution characterized the recovered Cohort 3 donors. Generated by immunoSEQ multiplex PCR, the TCRdb table keeps only in-frame clones and is missing some. This table holds about 300,000 clones, around 86% found once. The sample comprised PBMCs or T cells enriched from blood (not recorded which). V and J are TRBV9 and TRBJ1-2; D possibly corresponds to TRBD1 (5 bases). The sequence was collected from a woman under 30 who had recovered from COVID-19. CDR3 DNA: TGTGCCAGCAGCGTAGTACCGCCTCAGGGTTCCTATGGCTACACCTTC. It specifies CASSVVPPQGSYGYTF.